This TCR beta chain was captured in a study of beta chain features in type 1 diabetes. Whole-study context: Sorted cells examined across all samples numbered 100 million to 140 million. Overall study results and limits: Reduced insertions and increased deletions marked VDJ junctions in type 1 diabetes patients.

The isolated RNA, all of it, was reverse transcribed, so expressed TCRB transcripts were what got sequenced. Samples of naive, central memory and regulatory T cells yielded a mean of about 3.8 million reads. Generated by immunoSEQ multiplex PCR, the TCRdb table keeps only in-frame clones and is missing some. Of 120,000 to 150,000 clones listed, around 9.3% were seen once; the top ten hold less than 1.5%. Regarding this clone: Its cognate antigen is unknown.

V was trimmed by 1 base and J by 4 bases, leaving 9 bases between them. Germline V gene sequence: CDR1 SEHNR, CDR2 FQNEAQ (reference sequence). The CDR3 contains 14 residues. Populations isolated by sorting all had purity greater than 95%. V usage is TRBV7-9 and J usage is TRBJ2-3; D not resolved. Sequencing used naive CD4+ T cells from blood. This receptor was obtained from a man between 18 and 35 years old in good health. The CDR3 nucleotides read TGTGCCAGCAGCTTAGTGTCCTCCGCAGATACGCAGTATTTT. This codes for CASSLVSSADTQYF.